This T cell receptor beta chain was found in a study of technical replicates of blood from a few donors. The CDR3 length is 14 residues. Germline CDR1 reads SGHNT; CDR2 reads YYREEE (reference sequence). Germline trimming cut 4 bases from V and 5 bases from J; bases unmatched to any gene: 3. TCRdb keeps only in-frame clones here, not all; method: immunoSEQ multiplex PCR. Among around 53,000 clones listed, 86% were seen once. The receptor was isolated from a human donor in good health. Some clones in this sample may be carry-over from other donors' samples. The sequenced material came from PBMCs. The chain couples TRBV5-4 to TRBJ1-2, with TRBD1 identical over 12 bases. Here the CDR3 reads CASSPGQGAYGYTF. The CDR3 DNA reads as TGTGCCAGCAGCCCGGGACAGGGGGCGTATGGCTACACCTTC.